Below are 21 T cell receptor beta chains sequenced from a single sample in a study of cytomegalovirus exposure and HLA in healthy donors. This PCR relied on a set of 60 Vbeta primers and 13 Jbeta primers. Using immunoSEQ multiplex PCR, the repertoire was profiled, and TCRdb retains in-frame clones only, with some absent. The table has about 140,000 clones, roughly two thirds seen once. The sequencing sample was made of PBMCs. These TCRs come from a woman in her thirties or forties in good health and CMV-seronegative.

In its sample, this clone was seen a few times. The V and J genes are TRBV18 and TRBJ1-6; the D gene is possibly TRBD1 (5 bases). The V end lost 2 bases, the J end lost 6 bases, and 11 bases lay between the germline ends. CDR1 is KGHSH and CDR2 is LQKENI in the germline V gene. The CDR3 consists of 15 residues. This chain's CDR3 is CASSPEGVINSPLHF. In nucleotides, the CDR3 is TGTGCCAGCTCACCAGAAGGGGTAATTAATTCACCCCTCCACTTT.

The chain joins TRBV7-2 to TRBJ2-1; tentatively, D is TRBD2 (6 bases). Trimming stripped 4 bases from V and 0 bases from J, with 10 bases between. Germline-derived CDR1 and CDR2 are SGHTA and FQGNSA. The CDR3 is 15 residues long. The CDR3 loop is CASSSISGSYNEQFF. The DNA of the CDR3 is TGTGCCAGCAGCTCGATTAGCGGCTCCTACAATGAGCAGTTCTTC. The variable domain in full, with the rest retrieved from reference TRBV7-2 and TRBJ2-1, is GAGVSQSPSNKVTEKGKDVELRCDPISGHTALYWYRQSLGQGLEFLIYFQGNSAPDKSGLPSDRFSAERTGGSVSTLTIQRTQQEDSAVYLCASSSISGSYNEQFFGPGTRLTVL.

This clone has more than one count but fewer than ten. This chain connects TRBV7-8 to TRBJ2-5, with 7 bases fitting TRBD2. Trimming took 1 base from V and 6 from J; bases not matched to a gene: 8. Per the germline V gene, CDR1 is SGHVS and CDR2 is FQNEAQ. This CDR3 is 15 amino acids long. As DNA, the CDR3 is TGTGCCAGCAGCTTAGGCCAGCGGGGTTCGAAGACCCAGTACTTC. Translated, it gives CASSLGQRGSKTQYF.

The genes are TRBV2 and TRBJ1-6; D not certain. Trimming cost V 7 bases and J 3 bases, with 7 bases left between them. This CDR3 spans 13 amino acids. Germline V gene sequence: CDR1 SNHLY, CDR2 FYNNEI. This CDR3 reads CASKGDYNSPLHF. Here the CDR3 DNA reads TGTGCCAGCAAAGGAGACTATAATTCACCCCTCCACTTT.

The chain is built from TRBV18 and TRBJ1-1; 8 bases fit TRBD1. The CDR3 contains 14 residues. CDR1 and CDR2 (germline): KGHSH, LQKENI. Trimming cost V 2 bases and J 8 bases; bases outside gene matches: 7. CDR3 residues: CASSPGRGRIEAFF. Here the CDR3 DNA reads TGTGCCAGCTCACCAGGCAGGGGGCGGATCGAAGCTTTCTTT. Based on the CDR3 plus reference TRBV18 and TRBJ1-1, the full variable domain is NAGVMQNPRHLVRRRGQEARLRCSPMKGHSHVYWYRQLPEEGLKFMVYLQKENIIDESGMPKERFSAEFPKEGPSILRIQQVVRGDSAAYFCASSPGRGRIEAFFGQGTRLTVV.

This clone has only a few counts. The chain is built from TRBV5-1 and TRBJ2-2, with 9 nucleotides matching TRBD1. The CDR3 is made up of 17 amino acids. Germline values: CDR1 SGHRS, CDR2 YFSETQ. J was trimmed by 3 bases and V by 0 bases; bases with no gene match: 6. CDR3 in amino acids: CASSLGPGQGDTGELFF. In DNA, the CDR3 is TGCGCCAGCAGCTTGGGGCCGGGACAGGGAGACACCGGGGAGCTGTTTTTT. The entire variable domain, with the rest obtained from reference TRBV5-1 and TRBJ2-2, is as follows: KAGVTQTPRYLIKTRGQQVTLSCSPISGHRSVSWYQQTPGQGLQFLFEYFSETQRNKGNFPGRFSGRQFSNSRSEMNVSTLELGDSALYLCASSLGPGQGDTGELFFGEGSRLTVL.

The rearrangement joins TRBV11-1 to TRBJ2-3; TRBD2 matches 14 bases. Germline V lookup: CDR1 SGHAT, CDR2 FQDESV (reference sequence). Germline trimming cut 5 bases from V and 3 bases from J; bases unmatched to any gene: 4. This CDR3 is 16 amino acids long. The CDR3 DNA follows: TGTGCCAGCAGCCCGGGACTAGCGGGGGAAACAGATACGCAGTATTTT. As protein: CASSPGLAGETDTQYF. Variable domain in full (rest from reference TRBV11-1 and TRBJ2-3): EAEVAQSPRYKITEKSQAVAFWCDPISGHATLYWYRQILGQGPELLVQFQDESVVDDSQLPKDRFSAERLKGVDSTLKIQPAELGDSAMYLCASSPGLAGETDTQYFGPGTRLTVL.

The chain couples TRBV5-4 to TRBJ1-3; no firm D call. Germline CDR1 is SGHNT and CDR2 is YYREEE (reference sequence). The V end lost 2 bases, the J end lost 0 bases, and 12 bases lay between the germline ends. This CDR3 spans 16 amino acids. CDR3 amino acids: CASSFEPSRSGNTIYF. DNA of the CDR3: TGTGCCAGCAGCTTTGAGCCATCTCGCTCTGGAAACACCATATATTTT. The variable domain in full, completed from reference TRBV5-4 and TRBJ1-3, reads ETGVTQSPTHLIKTRGQQVTLRCSSQSGHNTVSWYQQALGQGPQFIFQYYREEENGRGNFPPRFSGLQFPNYSSELNVNALELDDSALYLCASSFEPSRSGNTIYFGEGSWLTVV.

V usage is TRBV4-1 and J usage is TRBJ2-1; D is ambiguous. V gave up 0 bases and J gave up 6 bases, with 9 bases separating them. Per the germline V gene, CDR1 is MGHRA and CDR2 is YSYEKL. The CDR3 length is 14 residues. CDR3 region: CASSQDWPGNEQFF. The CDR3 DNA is TGCGCCAGCAGCCAAGACTGGCCAGGCAATGAGCAGTTCTTC.

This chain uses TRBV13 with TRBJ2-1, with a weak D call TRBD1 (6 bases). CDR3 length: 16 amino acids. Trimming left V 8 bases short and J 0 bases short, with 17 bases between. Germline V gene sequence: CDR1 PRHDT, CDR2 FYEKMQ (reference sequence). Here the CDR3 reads CASCSGTQSSYNEQFF. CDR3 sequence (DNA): TGTGCCAGCTGTTCCGGGACACAAAGCTCCTACAATGAGCAGTTCTTC.

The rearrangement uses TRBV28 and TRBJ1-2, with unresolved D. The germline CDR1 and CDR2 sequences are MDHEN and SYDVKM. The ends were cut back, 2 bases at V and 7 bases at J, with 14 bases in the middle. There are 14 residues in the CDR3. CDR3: CASSLGQALSGYTF. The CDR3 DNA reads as TGTGCCAGCAGTTTAGGGCAGGCTTTGAGTGGCTACACCTTC.

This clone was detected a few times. The CDR3: CASSGAIGGYTF. Written as DNA, the CDR3 is TGTGCCAGCTCCGGAGCTATAGGTGGCTACACCTTC. The chain joins TRBV18 to TRBJ1-2; no clear D gene. The CDR3 spans 12 residues. From germline, CDR1 is KGHSH and CDR2 LQKENI. V was cut by 6 bases and J by 7 bases, with 12 bases left in between.

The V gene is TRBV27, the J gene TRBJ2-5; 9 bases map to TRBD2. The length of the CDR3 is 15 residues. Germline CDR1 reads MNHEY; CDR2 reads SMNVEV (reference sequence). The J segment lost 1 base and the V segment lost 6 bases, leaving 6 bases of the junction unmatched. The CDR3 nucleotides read TGTGCCAGCAGAAAACCAGCGGGGGGCCAAGAGACCCAGTACTTC. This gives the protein CASRKPAGGQETQYF.

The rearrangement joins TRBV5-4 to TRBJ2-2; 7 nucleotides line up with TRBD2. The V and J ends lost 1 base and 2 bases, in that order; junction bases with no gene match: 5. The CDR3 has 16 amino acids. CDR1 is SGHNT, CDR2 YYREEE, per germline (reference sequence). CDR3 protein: CASSLMVAGNTGELFF. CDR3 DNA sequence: TGTGCCAGCAGCTTGATGGTAGCGGGTAACACCGGGGAGCTGTTTTTT.

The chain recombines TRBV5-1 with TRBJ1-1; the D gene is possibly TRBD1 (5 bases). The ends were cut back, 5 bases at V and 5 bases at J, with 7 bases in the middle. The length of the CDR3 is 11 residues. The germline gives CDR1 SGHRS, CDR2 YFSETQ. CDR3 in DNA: TGCGCCAGCAGAGGGGTAACTGAAGCTTTCTTT. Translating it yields CASRGVTEAFF.

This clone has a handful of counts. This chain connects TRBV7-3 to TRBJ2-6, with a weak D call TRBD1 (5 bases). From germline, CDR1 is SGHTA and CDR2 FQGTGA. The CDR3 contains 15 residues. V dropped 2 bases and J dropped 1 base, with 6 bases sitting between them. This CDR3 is CASSLAGSGANVLTF. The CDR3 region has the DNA TGTGCCAGCAGCTTAGCAGGGTCTGGGGCCAACGTCCTGACTTTC. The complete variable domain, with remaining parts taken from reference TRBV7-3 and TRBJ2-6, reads GAGVSQTPSNKVTEKGKYVELRCDPISGHTALYWYRQSLGQGPEFLIYFQGTGAADDSGLPNDRFFAVRPEGSVSTLKIQRTERGDSAVYLCASSLAGSGANVLTFGAGSRLTVL.

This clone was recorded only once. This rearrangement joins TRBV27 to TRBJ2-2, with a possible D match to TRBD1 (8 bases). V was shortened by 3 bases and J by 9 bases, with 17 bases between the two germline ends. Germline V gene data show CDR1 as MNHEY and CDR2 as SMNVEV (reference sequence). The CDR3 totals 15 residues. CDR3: CASSFWTGRGRELFF. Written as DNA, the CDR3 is TGTGCCAGCAGTTTCTGGACAGGGAGGGGGCGGGAGCTGTTTTTT.

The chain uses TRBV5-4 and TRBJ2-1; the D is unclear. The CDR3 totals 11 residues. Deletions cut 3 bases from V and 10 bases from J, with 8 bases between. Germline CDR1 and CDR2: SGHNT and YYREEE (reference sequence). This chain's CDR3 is CASSYVGEQFF. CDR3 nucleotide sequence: TGTGCCAGCAGCTACGTCGGGGAGCAGTTCTTC.

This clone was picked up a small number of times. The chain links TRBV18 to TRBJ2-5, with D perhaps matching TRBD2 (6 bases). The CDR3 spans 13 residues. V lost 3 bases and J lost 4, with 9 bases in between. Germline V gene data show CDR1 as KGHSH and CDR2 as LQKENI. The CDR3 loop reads CASSPAGSETQYF. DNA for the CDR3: TGTGCCAGCTCACCGGCGGGATCAGAGACCCAGTACTTC. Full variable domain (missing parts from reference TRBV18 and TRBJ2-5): NAGVMQNPRHLVRRRGQEARLRCSPMKGHSHVYWYRQLPEEGLKFMVYLQKENIIDESGMPKERFSAEFPKEGPSILRIQQVVRGDSAAYFCASSPAGSETQYFGPGTRLLVL.

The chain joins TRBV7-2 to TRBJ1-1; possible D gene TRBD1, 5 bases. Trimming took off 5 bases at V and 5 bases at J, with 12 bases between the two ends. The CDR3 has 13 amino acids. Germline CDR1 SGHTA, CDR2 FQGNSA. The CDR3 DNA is TGTGCCAGCAGCCCTTTGGGGGGAACTGAAGCTTTCTTT. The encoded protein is CASSPLGGTEAFF.

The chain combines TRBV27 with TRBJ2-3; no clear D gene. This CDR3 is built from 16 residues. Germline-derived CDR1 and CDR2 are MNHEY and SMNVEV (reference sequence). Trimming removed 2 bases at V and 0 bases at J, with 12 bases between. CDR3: CASSLISVASTDTQYF. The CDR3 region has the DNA TGTGCCAGCAGTTTAATATCGGTAGCTAGCACAGATACGCAGTATTTT.